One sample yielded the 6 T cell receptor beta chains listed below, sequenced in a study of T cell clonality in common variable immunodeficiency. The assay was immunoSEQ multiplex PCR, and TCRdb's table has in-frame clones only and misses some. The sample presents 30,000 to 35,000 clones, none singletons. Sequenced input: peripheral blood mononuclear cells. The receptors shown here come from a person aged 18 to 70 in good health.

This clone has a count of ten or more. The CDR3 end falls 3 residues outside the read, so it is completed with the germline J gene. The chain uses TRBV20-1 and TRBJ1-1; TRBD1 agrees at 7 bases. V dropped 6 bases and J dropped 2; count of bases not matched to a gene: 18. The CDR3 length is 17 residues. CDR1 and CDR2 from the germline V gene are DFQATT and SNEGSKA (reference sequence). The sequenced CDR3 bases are TGCAGTGCCCTACAGCTCTACACAGGGGCAGGTAACACTGAA. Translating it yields CSALQLYTGAGNTE. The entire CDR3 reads CSALQLYTGAGNTEAFF.

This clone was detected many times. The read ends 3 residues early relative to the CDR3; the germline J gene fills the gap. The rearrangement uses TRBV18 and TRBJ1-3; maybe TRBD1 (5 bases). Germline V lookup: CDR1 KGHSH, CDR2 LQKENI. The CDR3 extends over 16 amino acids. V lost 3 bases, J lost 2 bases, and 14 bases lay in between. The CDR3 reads CASSPRSQGAGNTIYF. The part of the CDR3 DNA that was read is TGTGCCAGCTCACCTCGGAGTCAGGGAGCTGGAAACACC.

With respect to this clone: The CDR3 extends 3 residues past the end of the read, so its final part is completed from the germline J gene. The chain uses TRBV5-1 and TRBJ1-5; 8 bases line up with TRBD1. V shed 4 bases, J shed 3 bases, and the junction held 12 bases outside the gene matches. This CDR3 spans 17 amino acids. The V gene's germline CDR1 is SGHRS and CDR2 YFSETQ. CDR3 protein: CASSLTGTGETNQPQHF. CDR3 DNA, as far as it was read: TGCGCCAGCAGCCTGACCGGGACAGGCGAAACCAATCAGCCC.

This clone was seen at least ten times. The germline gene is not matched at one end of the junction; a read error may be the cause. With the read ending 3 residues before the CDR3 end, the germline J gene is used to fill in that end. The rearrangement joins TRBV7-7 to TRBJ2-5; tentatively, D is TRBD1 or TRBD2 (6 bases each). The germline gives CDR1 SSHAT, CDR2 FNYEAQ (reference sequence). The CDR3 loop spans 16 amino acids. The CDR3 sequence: CASSLASGGGEETQYF. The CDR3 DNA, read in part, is TGTGCTAGCAGCTTAGCGTCTGGAGGGGGAGAAGAGACC.

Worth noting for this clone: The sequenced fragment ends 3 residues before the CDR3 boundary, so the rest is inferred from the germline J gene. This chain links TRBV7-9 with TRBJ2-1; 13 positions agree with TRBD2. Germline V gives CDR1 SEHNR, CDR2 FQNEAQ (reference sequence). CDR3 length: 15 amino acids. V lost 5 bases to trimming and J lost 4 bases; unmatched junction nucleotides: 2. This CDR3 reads CASSPGLAGYNEQFF. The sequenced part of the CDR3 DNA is TGTGCCAGCAGCCCGGGACTAGCGGGATACAATGAG. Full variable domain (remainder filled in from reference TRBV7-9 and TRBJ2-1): DTGVSQNPRHKITKRGQNVTFRCDPISEHNRLYWYRQTLGQGPEFLTYFQNEAQLEKSRLLSDRFSAERPKGSFSTLEIQRTEQGDSAMYLCASSPGLAGYNEQFFGPGTRLTVL.

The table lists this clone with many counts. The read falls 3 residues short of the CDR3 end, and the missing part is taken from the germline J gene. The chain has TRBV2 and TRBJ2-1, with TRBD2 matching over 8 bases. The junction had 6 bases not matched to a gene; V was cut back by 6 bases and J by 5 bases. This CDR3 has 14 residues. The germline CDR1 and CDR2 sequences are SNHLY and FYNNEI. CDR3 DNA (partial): TGTGCCAGCAGGCGGCTAGCGGGCCACAATGAG. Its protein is CASRRLAGHNE. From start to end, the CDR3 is CASRRLAGHNEQFF. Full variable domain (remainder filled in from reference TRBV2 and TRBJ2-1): EPEVTQTPSHQVTQMGQEVILRCVPISNHLYFYWYRQILGQKVEFLVSFYNNEISEKSEIFDDQFSVERPDGSNFTLKIRSTKLEDSAMYFCASRRLAGHNEQFFGPGTRLTVL.